This T cell receptor beta chain emerged from a study of blood T cell repertoires in COVID-19. Germline CDR1 is ENHRY and CDR2 is SYGVKD. The CDR3 contains 15 residues. V was pared by 4 bases and J by 3 bases, with 9 bases of the junction left unmatched. Generated by immunoSEQ multiplex PCR, the TCRdb table keeps only in-frame clones and is missing some. The data contain fewer than 200,000 clones, around 88% of them singletons. Participant age was roughly 18 to 90 years, and participants resided in approximately 25 US areas. Which cohort a participant joined came from the clinical history participants gave.

The sequence was obtained from a woman aged 45-60 years in a cohort exposed to, infected with or recovered from COVID-19 (not recorded which). The chain recombines TRBV10-3 with TRBJ2-7, with 7 positions matching TRBD1. Sequenced input: PBMCs or T cells enriched from blood (not recorded which). The CDR3 here is CAISVILTGIYEQYF. The DNA for the CDR3 is TGTGCCATCAGTGTAATATTGACAGGGATCTACGAGCAGTACTTC.